The TCR beta chain described here comes from a study of T cell changes during pregnancy in multiple sclerosis. In germline, CDR1 is MNHEY, CDR2 SVGAGI. The V and J ends lost 4 bases and 4 bases respectively, with 10 bases between them. The CDR3 extends over 13 amino acids. The method was immunoSEQ multiplex PCR; TCRdb's version includes in-frame clones alone and lacks a portion of them. The data contain more than 35,000 clones, about 92% of them seen just once; the ten biggest clones take up around 0.8%. The source of this sequence is a female donor with multiple sclerosis, enrolled in a pregnancy study. Specimen: CD4+ T cells from peripheral blood mononuclear cells, collected in the third trimester of pregnancy. The rearrangement links TRBV6-5 to TRBJ1-2, with D perhaps TRBD1 (5 bases). CDR3 nucleotides: TGTGCCAGCAGTTTCCTGGGGGGCTATGGCTACACCTTC. Its protein is CASSFLGGYGYTF.